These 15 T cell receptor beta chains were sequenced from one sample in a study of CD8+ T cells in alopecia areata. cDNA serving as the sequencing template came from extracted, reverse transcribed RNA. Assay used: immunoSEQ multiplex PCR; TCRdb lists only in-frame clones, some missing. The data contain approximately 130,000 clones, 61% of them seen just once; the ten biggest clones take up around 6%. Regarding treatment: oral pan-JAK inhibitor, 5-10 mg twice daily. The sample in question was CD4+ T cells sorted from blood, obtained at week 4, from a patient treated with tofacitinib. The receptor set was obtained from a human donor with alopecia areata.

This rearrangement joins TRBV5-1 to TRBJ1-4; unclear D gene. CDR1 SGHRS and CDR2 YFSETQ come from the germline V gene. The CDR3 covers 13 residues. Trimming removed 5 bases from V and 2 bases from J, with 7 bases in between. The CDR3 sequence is CASRRATNEKLFF. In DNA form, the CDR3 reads TGCGCCAGCAGGAGGGCCACTAATGAAAAACTGTTTTTT.

The CDR3 DNA is TGTGCCAGCAGCTTAAAAGGTCTTCCAGGGAGCACTGAAGCTTTCTTT. Protein sequence: CASSLKGLPGSTEAFF. The chain combines TRBV7-2 with TRBJ1-1, with D tentatively TRBD1 (5 bases). The CDR3 covers 16 residues. Trimming removed 2 bases at V and 4 bases at J, with 17 bases between. The germline CDR1 and CDR2 sequences are SGHTA and FQGNSA.

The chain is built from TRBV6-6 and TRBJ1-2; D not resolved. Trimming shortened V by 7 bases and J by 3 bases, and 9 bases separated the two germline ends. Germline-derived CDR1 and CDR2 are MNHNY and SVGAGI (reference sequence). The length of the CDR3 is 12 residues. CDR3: CASTPDDYGYTF. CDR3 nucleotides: TGTGCCAGCACTCCAGATGACTATGGCTACACCTTC.

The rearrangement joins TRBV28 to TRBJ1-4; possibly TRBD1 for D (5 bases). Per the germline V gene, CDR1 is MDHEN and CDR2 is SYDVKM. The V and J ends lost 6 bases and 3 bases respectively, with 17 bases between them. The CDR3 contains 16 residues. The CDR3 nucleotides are TGTGCCAGCAGCGTCGGGGGGGGAGGACCTAATGAAAAACTGTTTTTT. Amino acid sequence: CASSVGGGGPNEKLFF.

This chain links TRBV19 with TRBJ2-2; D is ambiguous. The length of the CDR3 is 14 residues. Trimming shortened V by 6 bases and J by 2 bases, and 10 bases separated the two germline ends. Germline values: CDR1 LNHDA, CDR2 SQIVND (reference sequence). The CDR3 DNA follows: TGTGCCAGTAGCCGGGTTAAAAACACCGGGGAGCTGTTTTTT. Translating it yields CASSRVKNTGELFF.

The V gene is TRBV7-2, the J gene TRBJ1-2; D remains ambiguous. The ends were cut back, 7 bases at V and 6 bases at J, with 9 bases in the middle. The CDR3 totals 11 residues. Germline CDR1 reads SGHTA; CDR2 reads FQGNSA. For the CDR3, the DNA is TGTGCCAGCACCTCTTATCATGGCTACACCTTC. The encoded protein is CASTSYHGYTF.

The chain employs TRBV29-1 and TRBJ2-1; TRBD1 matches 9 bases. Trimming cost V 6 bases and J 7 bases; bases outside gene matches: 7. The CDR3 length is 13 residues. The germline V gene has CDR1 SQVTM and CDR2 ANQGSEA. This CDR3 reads CSVRPGTGNEQFF. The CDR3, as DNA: TGCAGCGTCCGTCCCGGGACAGGGAATGAGCAGTTCTTC.

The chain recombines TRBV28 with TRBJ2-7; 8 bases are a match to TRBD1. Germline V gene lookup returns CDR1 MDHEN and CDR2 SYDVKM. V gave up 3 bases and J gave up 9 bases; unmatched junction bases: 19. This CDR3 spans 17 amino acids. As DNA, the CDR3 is TGTGCCAGCAGTTTCCTGATCGCCGGGACAGGTATAGGACGGCAGTACTTC. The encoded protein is CASSFLIAGTGIGRQYF.

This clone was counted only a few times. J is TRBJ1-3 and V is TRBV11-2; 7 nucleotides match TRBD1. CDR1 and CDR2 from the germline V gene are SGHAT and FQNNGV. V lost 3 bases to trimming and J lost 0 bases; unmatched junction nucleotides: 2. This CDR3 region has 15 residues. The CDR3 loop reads CASSLTGNSGNTIYF. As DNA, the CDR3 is TGTGCCAGCAGCTTGACAGGGAACTCTGGAAACACCATATATTTT.

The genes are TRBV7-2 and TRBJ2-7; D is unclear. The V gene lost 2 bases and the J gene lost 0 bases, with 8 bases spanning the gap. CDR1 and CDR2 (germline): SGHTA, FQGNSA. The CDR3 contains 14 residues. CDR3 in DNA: TGTGCCAGCAGCTTAAAAGCCAGCTCCTACGAGCAGTACTTC. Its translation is CASSLKASSYEQYF.

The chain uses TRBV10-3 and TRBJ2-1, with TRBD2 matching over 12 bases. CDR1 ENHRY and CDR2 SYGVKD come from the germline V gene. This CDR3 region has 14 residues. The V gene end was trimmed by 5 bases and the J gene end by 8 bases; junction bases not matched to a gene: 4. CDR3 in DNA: TGTGCCATCAGTCGACTAGCGGGAGTGGATGAGCAGTTCTTC. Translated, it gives CAISRLAGVDEQFF.

CDR3 region: CASKRGGGATYEQYF. For the CDR3, the DNA is TGTGCCAGCAAGAGAGGCGGGGGGGCAACCTACGAGCAGTACTTC. The V call is TRBV27, the J call TRBJ2-7; the match to TRBD2 covers 9 bases. The germline V gene encodes CDR1 MNHEY and CDR2 SMNVEV (reference sequence). The CDR3 sequence is 15 residues long. Unmatched junction bases numbered 9, after V lost 7 bases and J lost 2 bases.

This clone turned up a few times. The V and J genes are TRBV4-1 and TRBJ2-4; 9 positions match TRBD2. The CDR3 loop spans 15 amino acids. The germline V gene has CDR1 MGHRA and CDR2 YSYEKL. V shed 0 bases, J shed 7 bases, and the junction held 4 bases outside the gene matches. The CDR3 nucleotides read TGCGCCAGCAGCCAAGATAGACTAGCGGTTAACATTCAGTACTTC. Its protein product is CASSQDRLAVNIQYF.

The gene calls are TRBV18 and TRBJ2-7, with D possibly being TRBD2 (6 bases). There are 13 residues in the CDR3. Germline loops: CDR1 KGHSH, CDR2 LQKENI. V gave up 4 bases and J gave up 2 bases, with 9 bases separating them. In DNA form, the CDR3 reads TGTGCCAGCTCACTACGCGGGGCCTACGAGCAGTACTTC. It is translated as CASSLRGAYEQYF.

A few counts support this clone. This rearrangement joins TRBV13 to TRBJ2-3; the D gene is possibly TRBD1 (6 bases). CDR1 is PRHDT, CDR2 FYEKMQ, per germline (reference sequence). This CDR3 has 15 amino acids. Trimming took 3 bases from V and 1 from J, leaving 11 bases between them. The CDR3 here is CASSLWAGGTDTQYF. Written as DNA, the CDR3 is TGTGCCAGCAGCTTGTGGGCAGGGGGCACAGATACGCAGTATTTT.